The 16 T cell receptor beta chains listed next were all sequenced from one sample in a study of blood T cell repertoires in COVID-19. Clones were read by immunoSEQ multiplex PCR, and TCRdb kept only the in-frame ones, dropping some. This sample carries 310,000 or so clones, over 80% of them seen once, and the ten largest clones take around 10%. The sequenced sample was PBMCs or T cells enriched from blood (not recorded which). The receptors come from a woman under 30 who had recovered from COVID-19.

The genes are TRBV27 and TRBJ2-1, with 8 bases fitting TRBD1. The CDR3 consists of 14 residues. The V gene's germline CDR1 is MNHEY and CDR2 SMNVEV (reference sequence). V gave up 4 bases and J gave up 5 bases; unmatched junction bases: 4. The CDR3 loop reads CASSSQTGDNEQFF. The CDR3 nucleotides are TGTGCCAGCAGTTCCCAGACAGGGGACAATGAGCAGTTCTTC.

The chain combines TRBV28 with TRBJ1-4, with D possibly matching TRBD1 (5 bases). The CDR3 loop spans 16 amino acids. Per germline, CDR1 MDHEN and CDR2 SYDVKM. Between the trimmed V and J ends, which lost 3 bases and 8 bases, there was a span of 19 bases. The CDR3, as DNA: TGTGCCAGCAGTTTGGGGCTAAATGTGCTTGACGAAAAACTGTTTTTT. This sequence encodes CASSLGLNVLDEKLFF. Looking up the rest from reference TRBV28 and TRBJ1-4 gives the full variable domain: DVKVTQSSRYLVKRTGEKVFLECVQDMDHENMFWYRQDPGLGLRLIYFSYDVKMKEKGDIPEGYSVSREKKERFSLILESASTNQTSMYLCASSLGLNVLDEKLFFGSGTQLSVL.

This clone appeared a single time. This sequence joins TRBV29-1 and TRBJ2-5, with TRBD2 identical over 8 bases. This CDR3 spans 15 amino acids. The V segment lost 6 bases and the J segment 2 bases; nucleotides outside the gene matches: 11. Germline CDR1 is SQVTM and CDR2 is ANQGSEA. In DNA, the CDR3 is TGCAGCGTCCCCGCCGGGGGGGGGAATCAAGAGACCCAGTACTTC. It encodes CSVPAGGGNQETQYF.

The rearrangement joins TRBV4-2 to TRBJ1-2, with 7 bases fitting TRBD1. CDR3 length equals 17 residues. Trimming cost V 4 bases and J 2 bases; bases outside gene matches: 13. Germline V lookup: CDR1 LGHNA, CDR2 YNFKEQ. CDR3 amino acids: CASSRRDSKALNYGYTF. CDR3 sequence (DNA): TGTGCCAGCAGCCGCCGGGACAGCAAAGCTTTAAACTATGGCTACACCTTC.

The rearrangement links TRBV18 to TRBJ1-5, with D unclear. The CDR3 length is 12 residues. CDR1 and CDR2 from the germline V gene are KGHSH and LQKENI. The ends were cut back, 3 bases at V and 4 bases at J, with 4 bases in the middle. CDR3 coding DNA: TGTGCCAGCTCACCTCGGAATCAGCCCCAGCATTTT. Its protein is CASSPRNQPQHF.

This chain uses TRBV28 with TRBJ2-1; no clear D. Germline CDR1 and CDR2: MDHEN and SYDVKM. Deletions cut 3 bases from V and 4 bases from J, with 7 bases between. The CDR3 is 13 amino acids. The CDR3 region is CASSLPDYNEQFF. The CDR3 coding sequence is TGTGCCAGCAGTTTGCCAGATTACAATGAGCAGTTCTTC.

This chain links TRBV5-1 with TRBJ2-7, with TRBD2 identical over 12 bases. This CDR3 is built from 14 residues. CDR1 is SGHRS and CDR2 is YFSETQ in the germline V gene. The V segment lost 3 bases and the J segment 2 bases; nucleotides outside the gene matches: 0. The CDR3 DNA reads TGCGCCAGCAGCTGGACTAGCGGGACCTACGAGCAGTACTTC. This codes for CASSWTSGTYEQYF.

The chain uses TRBV6-5 and TRBJ1-1; TRBD1 might be the D (5 bases). In germline, CDR1 is MNHEY, CDR2 SVGAGI. Trimming took 0 bases from V and 1 from J, leaving 9 bases between them. The CDR3 extends over 15 amino acids. CDR3 in DNA: TGTGCCAGCAGTTACTCGATTGGGGCGAACACTGAAGCTTTCTTT. Amino acids: CASSYSIGANTEAFF.

The V and J genes are TRBV4-3 and TRBJ1-2; D is unclear. The germline CDR1 and CDR2 sequences are LGHNA and YSLEER. V was cut by 0 bases and J by 1 base, with 9 bases left in between. This CDR3 is 15 amino acids long. The CDR3 is CASSQERTDNYGYTF. The DNA of the CDR3 is TGCGCCAGCAGCCAAGAGAGAACTGATAACTATGGCTACACCTTC.

J is TRBJ2-3 and V is TRBV11-3, with D unresolved. The CDR3 totals 11 residues. V was cut by 4 bases and J by 4 bases, with 3 bases left in between. In germline, CDR1 is SGHNT, CDR2 YENEEA. The CDR3 spells CASSSSDTQYF. The CDR3 bases are TGTGCCAGCAGCTCTTCAGATACGCAGTATTTT.

V usage is TRBV30 and J usage is TRBJ2-7, with D maybe TRBD2 (7 bases). The CDR3 length is 13 residues. Germline CDR1 GTSNPN, CDR2 SVGIG (reference sequence). V was shortened by 2 bases and J by 6 bases, with 14 bases between the two germline ends. The CDR3 nucleotides read TGTGCCTGGAGTCTGAACAGGGAGGGCGAGCAGTACTTC. This translates into CAWSLNREGEQYF.

Notes on this clone: The sample has other DNA sequences that encode this CDR3 too. The chain couples TRBV3-1 (or the pseudogene TRBV3-2) to TRBJ1-1; D possibly corresponds to TRBD1 (6 bases). Germline lookup yields CDR1 LGHDT and CDR2 YNNKEL (reference sequence). There are 12 residues in the CDR3. V lost 1 base and J 6 bases, leaving 6 bases between the germline ends. Here the CDR3 reads CASSQAGAEAFF. The CDR3 nucleotides read TGTGCCAGCAGCCAAGCAGGGGCTGAAGCTTTCTTT.

This chain uses TRBV9 with TRBJ2-2; D might be TRBD1 (5 bases). The V and J ends lost 0 bases and 2 bases respectively, with 8 bases between them. Germline assignment: CDR1 SGDLS and CDR2 YYNGEE. This CDR3 comprises 15 residues. The CDR3 bases are TGTGCCAGCAGCGTAGGCGACAGAAACACCGGGGAGCTGTTTTTT. Translating it yields CASSVGDRNTGELFF.

The gene calls are TRBV4-3 and TRBJ1-2; tentative D call: TRBD1 (5 bases). The germline gives CDR1 LGHNA, CDR2 YSLEER. The ends were cut back, 0 bases at V and 5 bases at J, with 13 bases in the middle. The CDR3 length is 15 residues. This chain's CDR3 is CASSQDRIGDYGYTF. DNA for the CDR3: TGCGCCAGCAGCCAAGATCGAATAGGGGATTATGGCTACACCTTC.

This clone turned up a few times. V and J are TRBV2 and TRBJ1-2; tentative D call: TRBD1 (5 bases). CDR1 and CDR2 (germline): SNHLY, FYNNEI. Between the trimmed V and J ends, which lost 5 bases and 1 base, there was a span of 11 bases. The CDR3 covers 14 residues. CDR3 amino acids: CASSTQGSNYGYTF. The CDR3, as DNA: TGTGCCAGCAGTACCCAGGGAAGTAACTATGGCTACACCTTC. The variable domain in full, with the rest retrieved from reference TRBV2 and TRBJ1-2, is EPEVTQTPSHQVTQMGQEVILRCVPISNHLYFYWYRQILGQKVEFLVSFYNNEISEKSEIFDDQFSVERPDGSNFTLKIRSTKLEDSAMYFCASSTQGSNYGYTFGSGTRLTVV.

The chain has TRBV7-2 and TRBJ1-5, with a possible D match to TRBD1 (5 bases). Germline CDR1 is SGHTA and CDR2 is FQGNSA. V was cut by 0 bases and J by 9 bases, with 15 bases left in between. The CDR3 runs to 15 residues. The CDR3 bases are TGTGCCAGCAGCTTAGCTGGTACGGGCCAGGGGCCCCAGCATTTT. This encodes CASSLAGTGQGPQHF. The full variable domain, with the rest looked up from reference TRBV7-2 and TRBJ1-5, is GAGVSQSPSNKVTEKGKDVELRCDPISGHTALYWYRQSLGQGLEFLIYFQGNSAPDKSGLPSDRFSAERTGGSVSTLTIQRTQQEDSAVYLCASSLAGTGQGPQHFGDGTRLSIL.